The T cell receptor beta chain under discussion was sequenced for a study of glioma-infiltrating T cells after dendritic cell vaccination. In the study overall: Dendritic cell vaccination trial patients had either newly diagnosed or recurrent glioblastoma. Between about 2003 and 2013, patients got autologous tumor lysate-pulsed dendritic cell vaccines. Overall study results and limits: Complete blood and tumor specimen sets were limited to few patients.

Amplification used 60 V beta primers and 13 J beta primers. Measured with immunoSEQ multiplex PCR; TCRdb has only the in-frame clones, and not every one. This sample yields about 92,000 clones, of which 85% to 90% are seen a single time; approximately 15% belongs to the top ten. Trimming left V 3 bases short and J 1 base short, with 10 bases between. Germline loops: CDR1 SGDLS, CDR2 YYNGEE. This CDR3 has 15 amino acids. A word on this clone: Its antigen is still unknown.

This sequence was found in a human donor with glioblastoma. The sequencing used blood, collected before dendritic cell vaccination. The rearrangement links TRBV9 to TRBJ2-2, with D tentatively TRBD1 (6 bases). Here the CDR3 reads CASSGGTRNTGELFF. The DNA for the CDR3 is TGTGCCAGCAGCGGGGGGACACGGAACACCGGGGAGCTGTTTTTT.